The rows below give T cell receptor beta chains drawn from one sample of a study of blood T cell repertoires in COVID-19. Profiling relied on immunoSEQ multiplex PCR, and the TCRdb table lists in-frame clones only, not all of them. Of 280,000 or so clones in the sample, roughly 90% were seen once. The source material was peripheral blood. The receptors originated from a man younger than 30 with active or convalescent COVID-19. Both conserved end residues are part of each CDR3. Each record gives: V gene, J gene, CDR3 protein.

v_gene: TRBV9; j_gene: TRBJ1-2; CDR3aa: CASSTGTGPNYGYTF
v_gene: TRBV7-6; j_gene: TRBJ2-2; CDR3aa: CASSYTGGPTGELFF
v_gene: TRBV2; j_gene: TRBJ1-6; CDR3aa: CASLTGANSPLHF
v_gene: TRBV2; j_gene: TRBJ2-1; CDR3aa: CASSASGGAYEQFF
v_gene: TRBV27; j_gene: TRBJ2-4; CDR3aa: CASSTTGGGNIQYF
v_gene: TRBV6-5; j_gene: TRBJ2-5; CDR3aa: CASTSDRGETQYF
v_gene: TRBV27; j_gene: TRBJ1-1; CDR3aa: CASSLGTGGNTEAFF
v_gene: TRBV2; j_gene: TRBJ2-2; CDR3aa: CASRTHRGNTGELFF
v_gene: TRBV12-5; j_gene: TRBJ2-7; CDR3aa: CASGLRRGGAISYEQYF
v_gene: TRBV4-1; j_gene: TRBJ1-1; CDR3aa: CASAHRESTEAFF
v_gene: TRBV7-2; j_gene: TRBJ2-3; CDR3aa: CASSFGTDTQYF
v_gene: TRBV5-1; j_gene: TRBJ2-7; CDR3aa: CASSLQGYEQYF
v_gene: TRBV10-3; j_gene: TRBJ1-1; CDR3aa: CAIRYKGQMNTEAFF
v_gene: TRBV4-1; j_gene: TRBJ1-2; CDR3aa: CASSQVTTGGRYGYTF
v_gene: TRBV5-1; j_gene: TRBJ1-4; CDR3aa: CASSLTQGFNEKLFF
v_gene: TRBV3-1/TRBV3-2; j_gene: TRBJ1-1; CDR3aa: CASSLGQGNTEAFF
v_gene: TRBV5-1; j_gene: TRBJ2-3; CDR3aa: CASSFAGLTDTQYF
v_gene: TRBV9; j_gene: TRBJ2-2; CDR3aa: CASSVQQGKNTGELFF
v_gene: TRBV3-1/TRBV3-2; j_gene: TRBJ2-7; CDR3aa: CASNDYSGGRYEQYF
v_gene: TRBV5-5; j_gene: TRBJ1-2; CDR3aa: CASSREGSQGIGYTF
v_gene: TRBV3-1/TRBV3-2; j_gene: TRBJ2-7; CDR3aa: CASSQDPPDRVFEQYF
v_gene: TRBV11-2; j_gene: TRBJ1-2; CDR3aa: CASSLTTGDRAEFTF
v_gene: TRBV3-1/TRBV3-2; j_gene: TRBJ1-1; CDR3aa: CASSQGRTGGDTEAFF
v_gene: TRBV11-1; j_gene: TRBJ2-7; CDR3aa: CASSLEPSYEQYF
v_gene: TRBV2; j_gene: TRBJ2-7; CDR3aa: CASRTSGGPYEQYF
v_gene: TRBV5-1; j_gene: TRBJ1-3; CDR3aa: CASSLVQAASGNTIYF
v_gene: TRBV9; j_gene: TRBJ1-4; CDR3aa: CASSVSGVNEKLFF
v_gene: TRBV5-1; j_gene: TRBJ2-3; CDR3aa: CASSSTSLGTDTQYF
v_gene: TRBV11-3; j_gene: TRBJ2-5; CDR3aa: CASIVGGQETQYF
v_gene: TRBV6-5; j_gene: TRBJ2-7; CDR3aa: CASSYSTLHYEQYF
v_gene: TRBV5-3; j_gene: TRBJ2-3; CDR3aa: CARSVGLPRTDTQYF
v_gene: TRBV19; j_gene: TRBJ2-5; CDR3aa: CASSITTGWETQYF
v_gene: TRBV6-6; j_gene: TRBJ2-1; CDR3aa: CASSTSSGGGNEQFF
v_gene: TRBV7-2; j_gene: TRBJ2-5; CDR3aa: CASSPVGGGATQYF
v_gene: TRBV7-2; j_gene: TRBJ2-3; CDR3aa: CASSLVGGGRMDTQYF
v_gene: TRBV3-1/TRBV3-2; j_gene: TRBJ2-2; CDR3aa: CASSPGLARTGELFF
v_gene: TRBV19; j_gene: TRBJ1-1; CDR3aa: CASSMDRVATEAFF
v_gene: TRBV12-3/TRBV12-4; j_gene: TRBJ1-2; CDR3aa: CASSFATTGGHTF
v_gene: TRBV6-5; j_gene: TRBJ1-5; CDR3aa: CASRKGQGVQPQHF
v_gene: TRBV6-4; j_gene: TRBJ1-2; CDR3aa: CASSDSGTGSDGYTF
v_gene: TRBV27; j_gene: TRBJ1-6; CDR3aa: CASSGRGVSPLHF
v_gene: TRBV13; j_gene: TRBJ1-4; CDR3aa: CASSSGGGQAEKLFF
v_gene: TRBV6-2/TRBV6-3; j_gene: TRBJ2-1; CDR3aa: CASSYPTSGGATYNEQFF